This T cell receptor (beta chain) was identified in a study of beta chain features in type 1 diabetes (dated by TCRdb to the late 2010s). Regarding the study in general: Mean age, gender distribution, total cell number and subset yield did not differ between patients and healthy donors. In the study, recently diagnosed type 1 diabetes patients and matched healthy donors were compared on the TCRB repertoires of their sorted circulating CD4+ T cell subsets. Across all samples, almost 110 million sorted cells were examined, and cell number per subset correlated strongly with RNA yield. Naive and central memory subsets were obtained from all 30 or so donors, but regulatory and stem cell-like memory subsets were isolated from only 8 patients and roughly eight healthy donors. Study-wide conclusions, independent of this receptor: Naive, central memory and regulatory TCRB repertoires appeared more similar among patients than among healthy donors. Because cDNA was sequenced instead of genomic DNA, highly expressing activated cells could be over-represented, though the groups showed no difference in activation or CD3 levels. Because the HLA sub-analyses included only small numbers of individuals, any influence of HLA type on TCRB rearrangement was left unresolved. PCR may preferentially amplify shorter templates, but because patient and control samples were amplified and corrected together, any resulting skew would affect both groups equally. In all four CD4+ subsets, TCRB CDR3 length was moderately but significantly shorter in type 1 diabetes patients. Patients with type 1 diabetes made fewer insertions and deleted more nucleotides at VDJ recombination sites, implying thymic rearrangement abnormalities.

Trimming costs V 11 bases and J 4 bases, and their ends lie 11 bases apart. CDR1 is given as ENHRY and CDR2 as SYGVKD, both from the germline V gene. Including the terminal cysteine and phenylalanine, the CDR3 comprises 12 residues. The sequence is cut down to CDR3 DNA, 36 bases in frame from base 1. Notes on this clone: This receptor's antigen is unknown. One base away there is no much larger clone; base qualities are not given.

The entire amount of isolated RNA was reverse transcribed using the High Capacity cDNA Reverse Transcription Kit, so the sequenced TCRB transcripts were expressed ones. Deep immunoSEQ sequencing was performed on naive, central memory and regulatory T cell samples, with an average of roughly 3.3 million total reads per sample. After sorted cells were lysed in RLT buffer, RNA was extracted with DNase-treated RNeasy Micro or Mini kits, with the choice depending on cell number. To prevent cross-contamination, each cell subset was processed individually, whereas patient and healthy donor samples were processed jointly. The immunoSEQ multiplex PCR was used to amplify TCRB sequences from cDNA, generating 87-bp fragments that spanned the CDR3 region. Sequencing of the amplicons was performed on the Illumina HiSeq platform. As for the authors' bioinformatics: PCR bias was computationally corrected using synthetic template baselines, reads within Hamming distance 2 were collapsed, and singletons that could not be merged were discarded. By aligning reads against IMGT, V, D and J genes, CDR3 length, and insertions or deletions at six rearrangement sites were assigned. Clonotype counts were normalized to sorted cell number within each subset before computing true diversity and Gini coefficients with the tcR R package. Repertoire sharing was quantified using the overlap coefficient calculated on TCRB nucleotide sequences. Out-of-frame TCRB sequences from naive cells were analyzed to stand in for the pre-selection repertoire. TCRdb took this table from immuneACCESS and kept in-frame rearrangements with V and J called. Such tables lack part of the clones; where checked against another copy, unresolved V genes explain under half of the gap, and the rest is unexplained. That table gives V, J and clone size, and the DNA gave D and trimming. The sample profile shows approximately 470,000 clones; 25% to 35% of them were found once. 0.065% of the sample is taken by the ten largest.

From each donor, a single peripheral blood sample of around 0.12 L on average was drawn into heparinised tubes. Using a panel that included CD45RO, CCR7, CD25, CD127, CD95 and CD27, naive, central memory, regulatory and stem cell-like memory CD4+ T cells were sorted on a BD FACSAria II. Purity was above 95% for every sorted population. Right away, PBMCs were isolated by Lymphoprep density gradient centrifugation and were stained directly, with no culture step. Samples were stained and sorted in pairs, with one healthy donor and one patient per experiment, so that batch effects were minimized. The receptor's source is a man in his late teens or twenties in good health. Sequenced input: naive CD4+ T cells from blood. The cell subset or site label of this sample denotes: true naive CD4+ T cells. The chain is encoded by TRBV10-3 joined to TRBJ2-2; too little of a D gene remains to name it. The DNA sequence follows: TGTGCCGGTGGGATCTCCACCGGGGAGCTGTTTTTT. This sequence encodes CAGGISTGELFF.